The clone carrying this T cell receptor (beta chain) was counted at least ten times. Each CDR3 protein is one row after TCRdb ran MiXCR on the 5' RACE reads. The table lists some 500,000 distinct CDR3 sequences, 14% of them singletons. The data originate from a study of identical twins. This CDR3 has 15 amino acids. The V gene lost 3 bases and the J gene lost 0 bases, with 9 bases spanning the gap. These data also featured in a second study, about yellow fever vaccine responses in identical twins.

The sequence came from a woman aged 18-30 years in good health. The chain has TRBV12-3 or TRBV12-4 and TRBJ2-1; either TRBD1 or TRBD2 may supply D (5 bases each). Sequenced material: CD4+ T cells sorted from blood. The CDR3 loop reads CASSFFGGSYNEQFF. Written as DNA, the CDR3 is TGTGCCAGCAGTTTTTTTGGGGGCTCCTACAATGAGCAGTTCTTC.